The 3 T cell receptor beta chains below all came from one sample that was sequenced in a study of T cell changes during pregnancy in multiple sclerosis (dated 2019 in TCRdb). Library generation was performed with the immunoSEQ multiplex PCR assay. This immuneACCESS table, as held by TCRdb, lists in-frame sequences with V and J called but not all clones. Of the missing ones, under half trace to an unresolved V gene in checked studies; the others have no known cause. This sample has approximately 32,000 clones in its table, and 89% of those were observed once. The ten largest clones take up over 9.5% of the sample. The specimen was CD8+ T cells from peripheral blood mononuclear cells, collected in the second trimester of pregnancy. The origin of the receptors is a female donor with multiple sclerosis, enrolled in a pregnancy study.

This clone was seen a handful of times. This rearrangement joins TRBV6-6 to TRBJ1-1, with unresolved D. Per germline, CDR1 MNHNY and CDR2 SVGAGI (reference sequence). The CDR3 consists of 15 residues. Trimming cost V 5 bases and J 10 bases, with 23 bases left between them. The CDR3, as DNA: TGTGCCAGCAGTGTCCGAAGAGAGGGCGGGAGAATAGCTTTCTTT. It yields the protein CASSVRREGGRIAFF.

This clone was observed a few times. The chain links TRBV4-1 to TRBJ1-5; a weak D match, TRBD1 (5 bases). The germline CDR1 and CDR2 sequences are MGHRA and YSYEKL. The CDR3 sequence is 16 residues long. V dropped 3 bases and J dropped 3 bases, with 15 bases sitting between them. CDR3 residues: CASSQMDNLDNQPQHF. CDR3 in DNA: TGCGCCAGCAGCCAGATGGACAATCTGGACAATCAGCCCCAGCATTTT.

This rearrangement joins TRBV28 to TRBJ2-7, with D possibly matching TRBD2 (6 bases). The germline V gene encodes CDR1 MDHEN and CDR2 SYDVKM. This CDR3 region has 15 residues. V was shortened by 2 bases and J by 4 bases, with 15 bases between the two germline ends. This chain's CDR3 is CASSLKAGLRYEQYF. The CDR3 DNA reads as TGTGCCAGCAGTTTAAAGGCAGGACTAAGGTACGAGCAGTACTTC.